One sample yielded the 17 T cell receptor beta chains listed below, sequenced in a study of blood T cell repertoires in COVID-19. Assay: immunoSEQ multiplex PCR; the TCRdb copy retains only in-frame clones and omits some. The data contain 280,000 or so clones, approximately 90% of them singletons. The specimen was peripheral blood. These receptors were obtained from a woman aged 55 to 70 with acute or convalescent COVID-19.

In nucleotides, the CDR3 is TGTGCCAGCAGTGTAACGCAGGGGCAGCCCCAGCATTTT. This gives the protein CASSVTQGQPQHF. The chain has TRBV2 and TRBJ1-5; D perhaps matches TRBD1 (6 bases). The V gene's germline CDR1 is SNHLY and CDR2 FYNNEI. The CDR3 sequence is 13 residues long. V dropped 4 bases and J dropped 7 bases, with 11 bases sitting between them.

The V and J genes are TRBV28 and TRBJ1-6; 10 bases fit TRBD1. The CDR3 has 16 amino acids. From germline, CDR1 is MDHEN and CDR2 SYDVKM. Germline trimming cut 5 bases from V and 6 bases from J; bases unmatched to any gene: 7. The CDR3 bases are TGTGCCAGCAGTATCCCTAGGACAGGGGGTAATTCACCCCTCCACTTT. This gives the protein CASSIPRTGGNSPLHF.

The V gene is TRBV27, the J gene TRBJ2-5; perhaps TRBD2 as D (5 bases). The germline gives CDR1 MNHEY, CDR2 SMNVEV (reference sequence). V lost 3 bases, J lost 5 bases, and 10 bases lay in between. CDR3 length equals 13 residues. CDR3 bases: TGTGCCAGCAGTTTGGACCAGCGGGAGACCCAGTACTTC. Protein product: CASSLDQRETQYF.

The V gene is TRBV4-3, the J gene TRBJ2-1; possible D gene TRBD2, 6 bases. There are 15 residues in the CDR3. Germline assignment: CDR1 LGHNA and CDR2 YSLEER. Deletions cut 0 bases from V and 9 bases from J, with 15 bases between. This chain's CDR3 is CASSQDGGADGEQFF. CDR3 nucleotides: TGCGCCAGCAGCCAAGATGGCGGGGCAGACGGTGAGCAGTTCTTC.

The chain carries TRBV2 and TRBJ1-2, with 11 bases that match TRBD1. CDR1 and CDR2 (germline): SNHLY, FYNNEI. This CDR3 has 14 residues. Trimming cost V 4 bases and J 7 bases; bases outside gene matches: 5. CDR3 coding DNA: TGTGCCAGCAGTGGAGGACAGGGGGCGTTTGGCTACACCTTC. Translation gives CASSGGQGAFGYTF.

The rearrangement joins TRBV6-5 to TRBJ2-1; TRBD2 might be the D (6 bases). CDR1 and CDR2 from the germline V gene are MNHEY and SVGAGI. V dropped 10 bases and J dropped 8 bases, with 21 bases sitting between them. The CDR3 is 14 amino acids. The DNA for the CDR3 is TGTGCCACCGGACTTCTTACGGGGGTTGATGAGCAGTTCTTC. It encodes CATGLLTGVDEQFF.

The rearrangement links TRBV24-1 to TRBJ2-1; tentatively, D is TRBD1 (7 bases). Per the germline V gene, CDR1 is KGHDR and CDR2 is SFDVKD. V was clipped by 8 bases and J by 3 bases, with 13 bases between them. CDR3 length: 14 amino acids. The DNA of the CDR3 is TGTGCCACCAAGCAGGGGGGTGGCTACAATGAGCAGTTCTTC. Its translation: CATKQGGGYNEQFF.

The chain is built from TRBV28 and TRBJ1-6, with D perhaps TRBD1 (5 bases). V was cut by 3 bases and J by 8 bases, with 11 bases left in between. Germline assignment: CDR1 MDHEN and CDR2 SYDVKM. The CDR3 is 14 amino acids. This CDR3 reads CASSFPGEDSPLHF. CDR3 nucleotide sequence: TGTGCCAGCAGTTTCCCGGGGGAGGATTCACCCCTCCACTTT.

This clone was counted between two and nine times. The gene calls are TRBV5-1 and TRBJ2-2; D is ambiguous. The CDR3 consists of 15 residues. V lost 4 bases and J lost 9, with 19 bases in between. Looked up from germline, CDR1 is SGHRS and CDR2 is YFSETQ. Here the CDR3 reads CASSPPGMGSRELFF. CDR3 coding DNA: TGCGCCAGCAGCCCCCCAGGAATGGGCTCTAGGGAGCTGTTTTTT.

Written as DNA, the CDR3 is TGTGCCAGCAGCGACCCTGATGACGGGACCGGGGAGCTGTTTTTT. Its protein is CASSDPDDGTGELFF. The V gene is TRBV28, the J gene TRBJ2-2; D call uncertain. V was trimmed by 6 bases and J by 5 bases, leaving 16 bases between them. CDR1 MDHEN and CDR2 SYDVKM come from the germline V gene. The CDR3 has 15 amino acids.

The table lists this clone with a few counts. The V call is TRBV6-2 or TRBV6-3, the J call TRBJ2-3, with TRBD2 identical over 7 bases. V shed 2 bases and J 4 bases; nucleotides not matched to a gene: 6. This CDR3 has 15 amino acids. Germline V lookup: CDR1 MNHEY, CDR2 SVGEGT. The DNA for the CDR3 is TGTGCCAGCAGTTACGTGGTAGCGGGTCCAGATACGCAGTATTTT. Residues: CASSYVVAGPDTQYF.

V gene TRBV28 combines with J gene TRBJ2-1, with TRBD2 matching 10 bases. J gave up 12 bases and V 8 bases, and 19 bases lay outside the gene matches. The CDR3 is made up of 16 amino acids. Germline CDR1 is MDHEN and CDR2 is SYDVKM. In DNA form, the CDR3 reads TGTGCCAGCGGTAGTCCCTTTGGAGCGGGGGGGCAAGGGCAGTTCTTC. Encoded protein: CASGSPFGAGGQGQFF. The complete variable domain, with remaining parts taken from reference TRBV28 and TRBJ2-1, reads DVKVTQSSRYLVKRTGEKVFLECVQDMDHENMFWYRQDPGLGLRLIYFSYDVKMKEKGDIPEGYSVSREKKERFSLILESASTNQTSMYLCASGSPFGAGGQGQFFGPGTRLTVL.

The V and J genes are TRBV3-1 (or the pseudogene TRBV3-2) and TRBJ2-7; TRBD2 matches 8 bases. Germline CDR1 and CDR2: LGHDT and YNNKEL (reference sequence). This CDR3 spans 13 amino acids. Trimming at V came to 2 bases and at J to 3 bases, leaving 0 bases not matched to a gene. The CDR3 loop is CASSQSGSYEQYF. The CDR3 DNA reads TGTGCCAGCAGCCAAAGCGGGAGCTACGAGCAGTACTTC.

The rearrangement links TRBV24-1 to TRBJ2-1; D perhaps matches TRBD2 (6 bases). Germline assignment: CDR1 KGHDR and CDR2 SFDVKD. CDR3 length equals 15 residues. The germline V and J ends were trimmed by 6 bases and 4 bases, with 15 bases remaining between them. The DNA of the CDR3 is TGTGCCACCAGTTCCCCCGGGGGAGGATACAATGAGCAGTTCTTC. Translating gives CATSSPGGGYNEQFF.

The V call is TRBV19, the J call TRBJ2-7, with 8 bases lining up with TRBD1. The germline V gene has CDR1 LNHDA and CDR2 SQIVND (reference sequence). Trimming at V came to 7 bases and at J to 3 bases, leaving 11 bases not matched to a gene. The CDR3 spans 15 residues. CDR3 DNA sequence: TGTGCCAGTACCATTGACCGGACAGGGCGCTACGAGCAGTACTTC. Its protein is CASTIDRTGRYEQYF.

This chain uses TRBV27 with TRBJ1-5; 12 positions match TRBD1. V gave up 5 bases and J gave up 1 base; unmatched junction bases: 15. Germline values: CDR1 MNHEY, CDR2 SMNVEV (reference sequence). This CDR3 region has 20 residues. The CDR3 protein is CASSRTPGQGASGSNQPQHF. DNA of the CDR3: TGTGCCAGCAGTAGAACCCCGGGACAGGGGGCGAGCGGAAGCAATCAGCCCCAGCATTTT.

The chain employs TRBV19 and TRBJ2-3, with D maybe TRBD1 (5 bases). This CDR3 has 13 amino acids. Germline lookup yields CDR1 LNHDA and CDR2 SQIVND (reference sequence). V was clipped by 6 bases and J by 1 base, with 8 bases between them. CDR3 residues: CASRGPGTDTQYF. Written as DNA, the CDR3 is TGTGCCAGTAGGGGGCCGGGCACAGATACGCAGTATTTT.